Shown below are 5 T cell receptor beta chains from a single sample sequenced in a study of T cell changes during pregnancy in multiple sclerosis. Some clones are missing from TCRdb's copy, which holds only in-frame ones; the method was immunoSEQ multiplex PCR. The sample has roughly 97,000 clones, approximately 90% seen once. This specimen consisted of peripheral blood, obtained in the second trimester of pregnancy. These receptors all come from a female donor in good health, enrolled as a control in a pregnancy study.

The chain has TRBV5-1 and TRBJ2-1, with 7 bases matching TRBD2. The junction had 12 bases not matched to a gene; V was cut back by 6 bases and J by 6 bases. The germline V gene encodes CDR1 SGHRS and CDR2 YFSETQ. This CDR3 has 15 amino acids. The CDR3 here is CASNGGGSLSNEQFF. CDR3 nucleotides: TGCGCCAGCAACGGCGGGGGTTCCCTTTCCAATGAGCAGTTCTTC. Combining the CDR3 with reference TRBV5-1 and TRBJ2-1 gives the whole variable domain KAGVTQTPRYLIKTRGQQVTLSCSPISGHRSVSWYQQTPGQGLQFLFEYFSETQRNKGNFPGRFSGRQFSNSRSEMNVSTLELGDSALYLCASNGGGSLSNEQFFGPGTRLTVL.

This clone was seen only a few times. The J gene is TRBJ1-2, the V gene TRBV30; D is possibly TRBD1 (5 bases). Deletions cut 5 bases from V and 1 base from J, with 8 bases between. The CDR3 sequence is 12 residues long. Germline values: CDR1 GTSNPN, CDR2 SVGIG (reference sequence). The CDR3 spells CAWSRVNYGYTF. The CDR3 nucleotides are TGTGCCTGGTCCAGGGTTAACTATGGCTACACCTTC.

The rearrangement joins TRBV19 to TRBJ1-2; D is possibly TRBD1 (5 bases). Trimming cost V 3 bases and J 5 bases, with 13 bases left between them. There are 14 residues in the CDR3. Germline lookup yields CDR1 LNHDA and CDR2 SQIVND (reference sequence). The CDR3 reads CASSIDPKGYGYTF. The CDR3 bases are TGTGCCAGTAGTATCGATCCTAAGGGGTATGGCTACACCTTC.

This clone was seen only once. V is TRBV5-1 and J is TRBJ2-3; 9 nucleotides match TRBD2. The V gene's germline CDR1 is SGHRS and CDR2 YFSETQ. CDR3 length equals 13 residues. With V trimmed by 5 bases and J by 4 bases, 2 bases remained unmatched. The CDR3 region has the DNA TGCGCCAGCAGGACTAGCGGCCCAGATACGCAGTATTTT. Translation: CASRTSGPDTQYF.

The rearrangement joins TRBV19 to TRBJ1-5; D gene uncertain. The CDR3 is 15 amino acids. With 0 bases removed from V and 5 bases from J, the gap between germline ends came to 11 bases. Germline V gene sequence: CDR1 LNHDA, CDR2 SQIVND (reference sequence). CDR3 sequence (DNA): TGTGCCAGTAGTATAGAGAGGGCCGGCTATCAGCCCCAGCATTTT. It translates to CASSIERAGYQPQHF.